These T cell receptor beta chains were read from a single sample in a study of T cells in tuberculosis. TCRdb's table, derived via immunoSEQ multiplex PCR, lists solely in-frame clones and lacks some. This sample has about 34,000 clones; 97% occur once, and the top ten carry roughly 6%. Input material: PBMCs. The receptor source for this set is a donor between 5 and 29 years old with latent tuberculosis or without tuberculosis infection. Each CDR3 is given with its conserved first and last residue.

V gene	CDR3 length	J gene	CDR3 protein
TRBV2	16	TRBJ2-2	CASSASGRAHTGELFF
TRBV9	14	TRBJ1-2	CASSTGQGRNGYTF
TRBV7-3	12	TRBJ2-1	CASNPGRGEQFF
TRBV27	13	TRBJ2-7	CASSRGLSYEQYF
TRBV15	14	TRBJ2-3	CATSETGITDTQYF
TRBV5-4	16	TRBJ2-7	CASSPTYSGGNYEQYF
TRBV2	15	TRBJ2-7	CASRAPGLAFSEQYF
TRBV29-1	13	TRBJ1-1	CSVVAGVGTEAFF
TRBV30	16	TRBJ1-1	CAWSDPLGAENTEAFF
TRBV6-4	13	TRBJ1-5	CASSESSNQPQHF
TRBV6-6	13	TRBJ2-2	CATAGVWAGELFF
TRBV6-1	15	TRBJ2-2	CATFRVAGMAGELFF
TRBV10-3	13	TRBJ1-5	CAISDNGNQPQHF
TRBV28	14	TRBJ2-1	CASRETDFYNEQFF
TRBV7-2	15	TRBJ2-1	CASSRDGSSYNEQFF
TRBV4-1	15	TRBJ2-6	CASSQAGSGANVLTF
TRBV27	14	TRBJ1-1	CASSSGQGSPEAFF
TRBV29-1	11	TRBJ2-5	CSVNSGETQYF
TRBV4-1	15	TRBJ2-7	CASSQEQGSPYEQYF
TRBV15	15	TRBJ2-7	CATSTPGMKLYEQYF
TRBV5-1	14	TRBJ2-7	CASSLSLAGHQQYF
TRBV30	15	TRBJ2-1	CAWSVLGPLGDEQFF
TRBV30	13	TRBJ1-4	CAWTTGLNEKLFF
TRBV5-1	16	TRBJ1-1	CASSLAQGAFGTEAFF